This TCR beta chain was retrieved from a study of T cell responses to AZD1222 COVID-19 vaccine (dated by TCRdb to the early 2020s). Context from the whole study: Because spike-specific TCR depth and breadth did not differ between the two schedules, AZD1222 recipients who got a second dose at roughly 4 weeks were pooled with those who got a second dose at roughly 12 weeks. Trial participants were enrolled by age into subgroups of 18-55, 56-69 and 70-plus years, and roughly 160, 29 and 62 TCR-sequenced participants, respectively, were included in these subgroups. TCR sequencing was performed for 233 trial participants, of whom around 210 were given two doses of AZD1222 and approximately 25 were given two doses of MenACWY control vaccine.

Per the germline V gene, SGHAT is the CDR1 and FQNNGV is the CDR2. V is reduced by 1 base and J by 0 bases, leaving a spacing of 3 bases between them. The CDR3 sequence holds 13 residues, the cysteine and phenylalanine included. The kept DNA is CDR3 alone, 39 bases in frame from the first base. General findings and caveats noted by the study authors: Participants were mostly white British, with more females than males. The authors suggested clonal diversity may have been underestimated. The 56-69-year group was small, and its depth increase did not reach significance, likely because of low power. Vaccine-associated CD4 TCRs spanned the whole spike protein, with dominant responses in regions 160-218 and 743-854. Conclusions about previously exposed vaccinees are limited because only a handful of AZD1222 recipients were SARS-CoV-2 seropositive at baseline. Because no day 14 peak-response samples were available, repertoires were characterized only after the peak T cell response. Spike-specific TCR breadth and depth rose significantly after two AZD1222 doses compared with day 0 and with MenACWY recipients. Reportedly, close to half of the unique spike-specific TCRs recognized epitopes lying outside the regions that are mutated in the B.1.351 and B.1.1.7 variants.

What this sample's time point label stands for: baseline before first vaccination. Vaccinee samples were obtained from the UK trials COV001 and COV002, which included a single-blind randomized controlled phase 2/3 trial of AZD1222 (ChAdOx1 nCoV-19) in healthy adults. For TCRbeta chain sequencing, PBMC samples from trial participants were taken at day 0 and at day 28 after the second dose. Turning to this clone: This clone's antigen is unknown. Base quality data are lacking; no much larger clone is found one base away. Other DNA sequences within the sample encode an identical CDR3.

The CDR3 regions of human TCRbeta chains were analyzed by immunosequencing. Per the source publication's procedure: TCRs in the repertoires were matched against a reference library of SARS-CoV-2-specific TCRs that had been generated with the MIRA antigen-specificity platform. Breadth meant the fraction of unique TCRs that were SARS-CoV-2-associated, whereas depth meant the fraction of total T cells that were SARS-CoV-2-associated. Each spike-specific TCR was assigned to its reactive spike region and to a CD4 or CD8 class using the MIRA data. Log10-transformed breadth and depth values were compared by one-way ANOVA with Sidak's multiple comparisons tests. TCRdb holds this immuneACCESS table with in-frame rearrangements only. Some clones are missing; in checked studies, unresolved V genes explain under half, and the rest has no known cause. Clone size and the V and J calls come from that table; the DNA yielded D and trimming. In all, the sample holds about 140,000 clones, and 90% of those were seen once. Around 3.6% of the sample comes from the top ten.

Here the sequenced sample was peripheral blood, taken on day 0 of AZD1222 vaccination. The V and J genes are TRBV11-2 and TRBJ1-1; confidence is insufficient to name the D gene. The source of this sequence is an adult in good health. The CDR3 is CASSLGLNTEAFF. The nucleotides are TGTGCCAGCAGCTTAGGGTTGAACACTGAAGCTTTCTTT. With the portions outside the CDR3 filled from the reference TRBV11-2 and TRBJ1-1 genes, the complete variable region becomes EAGVAQSPRYKIIEKRQSVAFWCNPISGHATLYWYQQILGQGPKLLIQFQNNGVVDDSQLPKDRFSAERLKGVDSTLKIQPAKLEDSAVYLCASSLGLNTEAFFGQGTRLTVV.